The following is a T cell receptor (beta chain) sequence with its context. In germline, CDR1 is KGHSH, CDR2 LQKENI. V was cut by 2 bases and J by 0 bases, with 11 bases left in between. This CDR3 spans 16 amino acids. These data belong to a study of blood T cell repertoires in COVID-19. Clones were read by immunoSEQ multiplex PCR, and TCRdb kept only the in-frame ones, dropping some. Of 400,000 to 550,000 clones detected, around nine tenths appear once; the ten largest clones hold just under 2%. Sequences were obtained from PBMCs or T cells enriched from blood (not recorded which). This sequence originates from a woman aged 18-35 years with acute COVID-19. V usage is TRBV18 and J usage is TRBJ1-3; no clear D. The CDR3 is CASSPSQQNSGNTIYF. The CDR3 DNA is TGTGCCAGCTCACCATCACAGCAGAACTCTGGAAACACCATATATTTT.